What follows are 7 T cell receptor beta chains derived from one specimen sequenced in a study of T cell responses to AZD1222 COVID-19 vaccine. TCRdb's copy holds only in-frame clones and misses some; the assay was immunoSEQ multiplex PCR. The sample carries about 110,000 clones, 88% recorded once. Sample: peripheral blood, taken on day 0 of AZD1222 vaccination. The source is an adult in good health.

The chain recombines TRBV7-8 with TRBJ1-4, with a weak D call TRBD1 (6 bases). The germline V and J ends were trimmed by 3 bases and 1 base, with 12 bases remaining between them. The CDR3 has 16 residues. Looked up from germline, CDR1 is SGHVS and CDR2 is FQNEAQ. This chain's CDR3 is CASSFGGVVTNEKLFF. In DNA, the CDR3 is TGTGCCAGCAGCTTTGGGGGCGTAGTAACTAATGAAAAACTGTTTTTT.

The rearrangement joins TRBV5-1 to TRBJ2-2; D is perhaps TRBD2 (5 bases). From germline, CDR1 is SGHRS and CDR2 YFSETQ. This CDR3 has 13 residues. V lost 9 bases, J lost 2 bases, and 11 bases lay in between. The CDR3 region is CATRDPNTGELFF. The CDR3 DNA reads as TGCGCCACCCGGGATCCCAACACCGGGGAGCTGTTTTTT.

This chain connects TRBV11-3 to TRBJ1-1; D gene ambiguous. The CDR3 contains 15 residues. V lost 0 bases and J lost 1, with 9 bases in between. The germline V gene has CDR1 SGHNT and CDR2 YENEEA. CDR3 amino acids: CASSLDGRENTEAFF. Here the CDR3 DNA reads TGTGCCAGCAGCTTAGACGGACGAGAGAACACTGAAGCTTTCTTT.

The genes are TRBV7-9 and TRBJ2-1; tentatively, D is TRBD1 (5 bases). The germline V gene has CDR1 SEHNR and CDR2 FQNEAQ (reference sequence). V lost 10 bases, J lost 9 bases, and 22 bases lay in between. The CDR3 totals 14 residues. CDR3 loop: CAIRANSGFGEQFF. CDR3 sequence (DNA): TGTGCCATACGAGCGAACTCAGGGTTCGGTGAGCAGTTCTTC. The complete variable domain, with remaining parts taken from reference TRBV7-9 and TRBJ2-1, reads DTGVSQNPRHKITKRGQNVTFRCDPISEHNRLYWYRQTLGQGPEFLTYFQNEAQLEKSRLLSDRFSAERPKGSFSTLEIQRTEQGDSAMYLCAIRANSGFGEQFFGPGTRLTVL.

This chain uses TRBV7-2 with TRBJ1-1, with TRBD1 identical over 9 bases. Per germline, CDR1 SGHTA and CDR2 FQGNSA. The V gene end was trimmed by 4 bases and the J gene end by 0 bases; junction bases not matched to a gene: 3. This CDR3 has 15 amino acids. The CDR3, as DNA: TGTGCCAGCAGCTGGGGACAGGGTCTGAACACTGAAGCTTTCTTT. This encodes CASSWGQGLNTEAFF.

This clone was seen a single time. CDR3 DNA: TGTGCCAGCAGTGAATCCCGGTCCGCCTTAGGCTACACCTTC. This encodes CASSESRSALGYTF. V and J are TRBV6-1 and TRBJ1-2, with D hard to call. This CDR3 spans 14 amino acids. Per germline, CDR1 MNHNS and CDR2 SASEGT. The V end lost 2 bases, the J end lost 8 bases, and 15 bases lay between the germline ends.

This chain connects TRBV4-1 to TRBJ2-1; tentatively, D is TRBD1 or TRBD2 (5 bases each). The CDR3 runs to 16 residues. Looked up from germline, CDR1 is MGHRA and CDR2 is YSYEKL. V dropped 0 bases and J dropped 8 bases, with 17 bases sitting between them. CDR3 protein: CASSQDSETEVHEQFF. The CDR3 coding sequence is TGCGCCAGCAGCCAAGATAGCGAGACAGAGGTTCATGAGCAGTTCTTC.